The 3 T cell receptor beta chains given below trace back to one sample, sequenced in a study of blood T cell repertoires in COVID-19. The table came from immunoSEQ multiplex PCR; TCRdb's copy has only in-frame clones and leaves some out. In the table there are 250,000 to 350,000 clones, approximately 90% of which are singletons. Sequencing was performed on PBMCs or T cells enriched from blood (not recorded which). Receptors originate from a woman between 50 and 59 years old who had recovered from COVID-19.

The chain is built from TRBV28 and TRBJ1-1, with unresolved D. Germline CDR1 reads MDHEN; CDR2 reads SYDVKM. The ends were cut back, 2 bases at V and 0 bases at J, with 7 bases in the middle. The CDR3 covers 14 residues. This chain's CDR3 is CASSLTQLNTEAFF. As DNA, the CDR3 is TGTGCCAGCAGTTTAACACAGTTGAACACTGAAGCTTTCTTT.

The rearrangement uses TRBV5-1 and TRBJ2-1; weak D call: TRBD2 (6 bases). The CDR3 is 18 amino acids. V lost 0 bases and J 0 bases, leaving 16 bases between the germline ends. Germline CDR1 is SGHRS and CDR2 is YFSETQ. Here the CDR3 DNA reads TGCGCCAGCAGCTTGGAGGGTAGCGGAGCCAGCTCCTACAATGAGCAGTTCTTC. It codes for CASSLEGSGASSYNEQFF.

The V and J genes are TRBV27 and TRBJ1-1; D possibly corresponds to TRBD1 (6 bases). V lost 6 bases, J lost 5 bases, and 13 bases lay in between. The length of the CDR3 is 13 residues. Germline V CDR1 and CDR2: MNHEY, SMNVEV (reference sequence). CDR3 residues: CASSNHRDTEAFF. In DNA, the CDR3 is TGTGCCAGCAGCAACCACAGGGATACTGAAGCTTTCTTT.